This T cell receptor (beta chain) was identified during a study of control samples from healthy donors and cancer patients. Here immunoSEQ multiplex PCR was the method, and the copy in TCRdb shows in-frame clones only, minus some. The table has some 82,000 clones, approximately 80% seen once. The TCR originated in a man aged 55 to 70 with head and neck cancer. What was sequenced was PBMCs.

In nucleotides, the CDR3 is TGTGCCTGTTTGGATGCTGGAAACACCATATATTTT. It specifies CACLDAGNTIYF. The chain has TRBV30 and TRBJ1-3; D ambiguous. V lost 6 bases, J lost 2 bases, and 8 bases lay in between. This CDR3 region has 12 residues. CDR1 GTSNPN and CDR2 SVGIG come from the germline V gene (reference sequence).